The source of this TCR beta chain is a study of cytomegalovirus exposure and HLA in healthy donors. The roughly 120-subject validation cohort, separate from the 666-subject first cohort, included the donors. This clone has only one observation. Its antigen is unknown. Study-wide findings and caveats: Most TCR sequences were uncommon, yet certain public TCRs appeared in many donors. A classifier reportedly called cytomegalovirus status with high sensitivity and specificity. In the roughly 120 validation repertoires, a later analysis found that first-cohort TCR clusters tended to co-occur.

Assay used: immunoSEQ multiplex PCR; TCRdb lists only in-frame clones, some missing. The data show about 120,000 clones, with more than 75% seen just once and about 5.3% held by the top ten. The receptor was isolated from a man aged 18 to 29 in good health and CMV-seronegative. Specimen: PBMCs.

CDR3 nucleotides: TGTGCCACCAGCAGAGATCTAGCTAGCGGGGGAAATGAGCAGTTCTTC. Translating it yields CATSRDLASGGNEQFF. This sequence joins TRBV15 and TRBJ2-1, with 10 nucleotides matching TRBD2. CDR1 is LNHNV and CDR2 is YYDKDF in the germline V gene (reference sequence). V lost 0 bases and J lost 7; bases outside the gene matches: 6. The CDR3 spans 16 residues.